These 8 T cell receptor beta chains were all obtained from the same sample, sequenced in a study of cytomegalovirus exposure and HLA in healthy donors. Sequenced by immunoSEQ multiplex PCR; TCRdb stores in-frame clones only, minus some. The repertoire holds 140,000 to 150,000 clones, with 94% as singletons. What was sequenced was PBMCs. These receptors were obtained from a man aged 18 to 29 in good health and CMV-seropositive.

The chain couples TRBV6-1 to TRBJ2-2, with D unresolved. CDR1 and CDR2 (germline): MNHNS, SASEGT. The length of the CDR3 is 13 residues. Trimming removed 4 bases from V and 5 bases from J, with 8 bases in between. CDR3 coding DNA: TGTGCCAGCAGTGGCAGGTCGACCGGGGAGCTGTTTTTT. This codes for CASSGRSTGELFF.

This chain uses TRBV6-1 with TRBJ1-1; D not resolved. The V end lost 4 bases, the J end lost 0 bases, and 12 bases lay between the germline ends. This CDR3 is 15 amino acids long. CDR1 and CDR2 from the germline V gene are MNHNS and SASEGT. The CDR3 DNA reads as TGTGCCAGCAGTGTTGATTGGGGAGTGAACACTGAAGCTTTCTTT. It translates to CASSVDWGVNTEAFF.

The J gene is TRBJ2-1, the V gene TRBV12-5; 13 bases match TRBD2. The CDR3 has 18 amino acids. Germline values: CDR1 LGHNT, CDR2 FRNRAP. V was pared by 1 base and J by 4 bases, with 7 bases of the junction left unmatched. CDR3 amino acids: CASGLGTSGSGPYNEQFF. CDR3 sequence (DNA): TGTGCTAGTGGTTTGGGGACTAGCGGGAGTGGACCTTACAATGAGCAGTTCTTC.

This chain uses TRBV6-5 with TRBJ1-2, with a weak D call TRBD1 (5 bases). V was trimmed by 7 bases and J by 6 bases, leaving 15 bases between them. The CDR3 is 13 amino acids. CDR1 and CDR2 (germline): MNHEY, SVGAGI. CDR3: CASTRGGLNGYTF. The CDR3 DNA is TGTGCCAGCACACGCGGGGGTTTAAATGGCTACACCTTC.

The chain employs TRBV29-1 and TRBJ2-7, with D perhaps matching TRBD1 (5 bases). CDR1 is SQVTM and CDR2 is ANQGSEA in the germline V gene. This CDR3 comprises 12 residues. V was trimmed by 8 bases and J by 3 bases, leaving 14 bases between them. The CDR3 DNA sequence: TGCAGCTTCCAGGGTAACGGCTACGAGCAGTACTTC. Protein product: CSFQGNGYEQYF.

The chain recombines TRBV5-1 with TRBJ1-5; perhaps TRBD1 as D (5 bases). The CDR3 loop spans 14 amino acids. Trimming left V 1 base short and J 5 bases short, with 10 bases between. Germline V gives CDR1 SGHRS, CDR2 YFSETQ. The CDR3 DNA sequence: TGCGCCAGCAGCTTGCGTGGAGGGGATCAGCCCCAGCATTTT. It encodes CASSLRGGDQPQHF.

This clone was counted a single time. This sequence joins TRBV7-9 and TRBJ1-2, with TRBD1 identical over 8 bases. CDR3 length equals 14 residues. Trimming took 0 bases from V and 5 from J; bases not matched to a gene: 2. The germline V gene has CDR1 SEHNR and CDR2 FQNEAQ (reference sequence). CDR3 nucleotides: TGTGCCAGCAGCTTAGCCCAGGGGGCTTATGGCTACACCTTC. As protein: CASSLAQGAYGYTF.

This chain uses TRBV7-8 with TRBJ1-5, with 7 bases fitting TRBD1. The CDR3 sequence is 14 residues long. V dropped 4 bases and J dropped 7; count of bases not matched to a gene: 7. The germline gives CDR1 SGHVS, CDR2 FQNEAQ. Here the CDR3 DNA reads TGTGCCAGCAGCTCGGGACAGACGGGACAGCCCCAGCATTTT. This encodes CASSSGQTGQPQHF.